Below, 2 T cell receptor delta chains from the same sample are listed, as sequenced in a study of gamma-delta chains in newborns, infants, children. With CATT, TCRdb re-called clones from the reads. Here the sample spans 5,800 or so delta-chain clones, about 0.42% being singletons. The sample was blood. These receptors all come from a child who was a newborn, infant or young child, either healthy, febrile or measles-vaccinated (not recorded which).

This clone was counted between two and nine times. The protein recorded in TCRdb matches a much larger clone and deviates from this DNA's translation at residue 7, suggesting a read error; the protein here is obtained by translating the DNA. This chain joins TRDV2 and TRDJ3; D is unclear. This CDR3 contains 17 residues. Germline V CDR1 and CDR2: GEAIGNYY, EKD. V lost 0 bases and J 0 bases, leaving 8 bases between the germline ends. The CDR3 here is CACDTVPGSWDTRQMFF. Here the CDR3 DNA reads TGTGCCTGTGACACCGTACCGGGCTCCTGGGACACCCGACAGATGTTTTTC.

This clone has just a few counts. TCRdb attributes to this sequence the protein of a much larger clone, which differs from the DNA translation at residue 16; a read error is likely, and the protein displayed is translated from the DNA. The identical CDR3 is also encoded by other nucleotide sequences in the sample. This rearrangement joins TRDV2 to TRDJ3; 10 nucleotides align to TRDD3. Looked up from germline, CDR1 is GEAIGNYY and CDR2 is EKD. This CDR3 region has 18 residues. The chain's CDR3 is CACDTGGYRTWDTRQTFF. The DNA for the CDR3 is TGTGCCTGTGACACTGGGGGATACCGCACCTGGGACACCCGACAGACGTTTTTC.